The 5 T cell receptor beta chains listed next were all sequenced from one sample in a study of cytomegalovirus exposure and HLA in healthy donors. With 60 Vbeta and 13 Jbeta primers, the PCR was carried out. This table comes from immunoSEQ multiplex PCR, and its TCRdb copy is limited to in-frame clones, with some not included. The sample carries around 200,000 clones, more than 65% recorded once. The sequencing input was PBMCs. The source is a woman aged 25 to 39 in good health and CMV-seropositive.

V usage is TRBV19 and J usage is TRBJ2-1, with D maybe TRBD2 (5 bases). CDR1 and CDR2 (germline): LNHDA, SQIVND (reference sequence). Trimming cost V 8 bases and J 0 bases, with 11 bases left between them. The CDR3 length is 14 residues. CDR3 nucleotide sequence: TGTGCCAGTCAGTGGGCGGGCTCCTACAATGAGCAGTTCTTC. Its translation is CASQWAGSYNEQFF.

In its sample, this clone was seen a few times. The chain combines TRBV6-5 with TRBJ2-2, with D tentatively TRBD2 (6 bases). Germline CDR1 and CDR2: MNHEY and SVGAGI. This CDR3 spans 14 amino acids. The ends were cut back, 8 bases at V and 5 bases at J, with 15 bases in the middle. The CDR3 spells CASLGGSRTGELFF. The DNA for the CDR3 is TGTGCCAGCCTGGGGGGTTCGCGGACCGGGGAGCTGTTTTTT.

J is TRBJ2-2 and V is TRBV19, with TRBD1 as a possible D gene (6 bases). V gave up 2 bases and J gave up 5 bases, with 9 bases separating them. The CDR3 is made up of 14 amino acids. Germline-derived CDR1 and CDR2 are LNHDA and SQIVND (reference sequence). The CDR3 DNA reads as TGTGCCAGTAGTATACAGGGGTTGACCGGGGAGCTGTTTTTT. Translating it yields CASSIQGLTGELFF.

This rearrangement joins TRBV10-1 to TRBJ2-3, with D possibly matching TRBD2 (5 bases). This CDR3 is built from 14 residues. Germline V gene sequence: CDR1 WNHNN, CDR2 SYGVQD (reference sequence). V lost 2 bases and J 6 bases, leaving 12 bases between the germline ends. CDR3 loop: CASSEGSGVDTQYF. In DNA, the CDR3 is TGCGCCAGCAGTGAGGGCAGCGGCGTGGATACGCAGTATTTT.

This clone occurred a few times. The chain links TRBV6-1 to TRBJ2-7; D gene ambiguous. The V end was cut by 2 bases, the J end by 5 bases, with 13 bases between. CDR1 is MNHNS and CDR2 is SASEGT in the germline V gene. This CDR3 is 14 amino acids long. This chain's CDR3 is CASSESDGSHEQYF. The CDR3 nucleotides read TGTGCCAGCAGTGAATCCGACGGGTCGCACGAGCAGTACTTC.